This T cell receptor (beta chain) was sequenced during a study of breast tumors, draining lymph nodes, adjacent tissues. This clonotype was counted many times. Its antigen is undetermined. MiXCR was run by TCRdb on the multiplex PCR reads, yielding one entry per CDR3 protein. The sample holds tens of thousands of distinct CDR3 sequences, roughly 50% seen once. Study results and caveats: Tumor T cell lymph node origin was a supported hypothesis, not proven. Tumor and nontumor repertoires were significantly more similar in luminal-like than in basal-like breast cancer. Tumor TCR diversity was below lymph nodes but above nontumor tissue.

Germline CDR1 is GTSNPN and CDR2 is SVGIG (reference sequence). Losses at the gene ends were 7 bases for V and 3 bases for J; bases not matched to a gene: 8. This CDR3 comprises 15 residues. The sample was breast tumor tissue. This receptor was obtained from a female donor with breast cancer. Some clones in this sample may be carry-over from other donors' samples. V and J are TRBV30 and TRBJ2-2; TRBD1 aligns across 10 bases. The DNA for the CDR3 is TGTGCCTCGACTCCCGGGACAGGGGACACCGGGGAGCTGTTTTTT. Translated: CASTPGTGDTGELFF.